A single sample is the source of the 5 T cell receptor beta chains below, sequenced in a study of blood T cell repertoires in COVID-19. Sequenced by immunoSEQ multiplex PCR; TCRdb stores in-frame clones only, minus some. The sample carries about 110,000 clones, just over 85% recorded once. Sequenced input: peripheral blood. These receptors were taken from a human donor in a cohort sampled during active COVID-19.

V and J are TRBV28 and TRBJ1-1; weak D call: TRBD1 (5 bases). The CDR3 length is 16 residues. Germline V CDR1 and CDR2: MDHEN, SYDVKM. V was clipped by 7 bases and J by 1 base, with 19 bases between them. CDR3 sequence (DNA): TGTGCCAGCACCTTGGCGGGGCTAGTGGGGAACACTGAAGCTTTCTTT. Its translation: CASTLAGLVGNTEAFF.

The chain is built from TRBV27 and TRBJ1-4; perhaps TRBD1 as D (6 bases). V gave up 8 bases and J gave up 8 bases, with 15 bases separating them. CDR1 is MNHEY and CDR2 is SMNVEV in the germline V gene (reference sequence). There are 13 residues in the CDR3. CDR3 protein: CASRKNRVEKLFF. The CDR3 coding sequence is TGTGCCAGCCGAAAAAACAGGGTCGAAAAACTGTTTTTT. Full variable domain (remainder filled in from reference TRBV27 and TRBJ1-4): EAQVTQNPRYLITVTGKKLTVTCSQNMNHEYMSWYRQDPGLGLRQIYYSMNVEVTDKGDVPEGYKVSRKEKRNFPLILESPSPNQTSLYFCASRKNRVEKLFFGSGTQLSVL.

This chain uses TRBV4-1 with TRBJ1-6, with 7 bases fitting TRBD1. The CDR3 totals 14 residues. The V and J ends lost 4 bases and 7 bases, in that order; junction bases with no gene match: 4. Germline values: CDR1 MGHRA, CDR2 YSYEKL. In DNA, the CDR3 is TGCGCCAGCAGCCCCCGACAGGGCAATTCACCCCTCCACTTT. This codes for CASSPRQGNSPLHF.

This chain uses TRBV7-8 with TRBJ2-2; D possibly corresponds to TRBD1 (5 bases). Trimming cost V 0 bases and J 0 bases, with 8 bases left between them. The germline V gene encodes CDR1 SGHVS and CDR2 FQNEAQ. The CDR3 is made up of 16 amino acids. The CDR3, as DNA: TGTGCCAGCAGCTTAGCAGGGGTCGCGAACACCGGGGAGCTGTTTTTT. It translates to CASSLAGVANTGELFF.

The rearrangement links TRBV29-1 to TRBJ1-1; no clear D. V was cut by 6 bases and J by 4 bases, with 18 bases left in between. This CDR3 comprises 14 residues. Per the germline V gene, CDR1 is SQVTM and CDR2 is ANQGSEA. The CDR3 DNA reads as TGCAGCGTCCGGAAGGCCCCGGGTAGCACTGAAGCTTTCTTT. Its translation: CSVRKAPGSTEAFF.